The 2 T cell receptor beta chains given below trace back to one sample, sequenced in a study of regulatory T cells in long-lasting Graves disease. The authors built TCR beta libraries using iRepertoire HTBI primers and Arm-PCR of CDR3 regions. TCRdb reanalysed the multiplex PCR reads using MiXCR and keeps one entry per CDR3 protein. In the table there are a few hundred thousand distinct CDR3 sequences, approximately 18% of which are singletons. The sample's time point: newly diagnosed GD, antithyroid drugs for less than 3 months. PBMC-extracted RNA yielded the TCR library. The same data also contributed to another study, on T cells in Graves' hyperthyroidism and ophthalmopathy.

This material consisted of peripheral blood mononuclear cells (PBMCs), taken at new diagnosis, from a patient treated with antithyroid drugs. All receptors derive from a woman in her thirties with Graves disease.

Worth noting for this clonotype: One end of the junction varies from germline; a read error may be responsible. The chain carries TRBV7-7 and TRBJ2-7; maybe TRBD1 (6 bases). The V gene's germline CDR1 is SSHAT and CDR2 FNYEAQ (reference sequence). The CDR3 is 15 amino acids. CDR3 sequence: CASSLGRGDTYEQYF. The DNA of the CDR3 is TGTGCTAGCAGCTTAGGGAGAGGGGACACGTACGAGCAGTACTTC.

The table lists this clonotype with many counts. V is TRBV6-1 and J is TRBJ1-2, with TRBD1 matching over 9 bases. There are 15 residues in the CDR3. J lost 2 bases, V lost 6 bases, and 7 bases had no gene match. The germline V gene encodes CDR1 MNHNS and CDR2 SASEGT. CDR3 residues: CASRDRGGYNYGYTF. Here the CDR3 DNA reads TGTGCCAGCAGGGACAGGGGAGGATACAACTATGGCTACACCTTC.